The clone carrying this T cell receptor (beta chain) was recorded once. The target antigen is unknown. The sample belongs to a study of T cell responses to AZD1222 COVID-19 vaccine. The assay was immunoSEQ multiplex PCR, and TCRdb's table has in-frame clones only and misses some. The sample yields about 110,000 clones, roughly 92% seen once. V lost 7 bases and J lost 2, with 10 bases in between. Germline CDR1 MNHEY, CDR2 SVGAGI. The CDR3 runs to 13 residues. Notes on the study in general: Reportedly, close to half of spike-specific TCRs are directed against unmutated variant regions. None of the repertoires were sampled until the peak T cell response had passed. Donors were mostly white British, more females; clonal diversity possibly underestimated.

This TCR was recovered from an adult who received the AZD1222 COVID-19 vaccine. This material consisted of peripheral blood, taken 28 days after the second AZD1222 dose. The chain is built from TRBV6-5 and TRBJ2-3, with D hard to call. The CDR3 spells CASTKPTTDTQYF. DNA of the CDR3: TGTGCCAGCACGAAGCCAACCACAGATACGCAGTATTTT.